This TCR beta chain was sequenced in a study of CD8+ T cells in alopecia areata (dated by TCRdb to the late 2010s). Regarding the research as a whole: Treated patients were enrolled in an open-label pilot trial of oral tofacitinib, 5 to 10 mg twice daily, for moderate-to-severe alopecia areata. To study T cell clonal expansion in alopecia areata, the researchers applied high-throughput TCRbeta sequencing to both the C3H/HeJ mouse model and human patients. RNA was obtained with the PAXgene miRNA kit for fixed scalp, the miRNeasy kit for PBMCs, and the RNeasy kit for mouse skin. Human TCRbeta sequencing covered scalp tissue and sorted CD4+ and CD8+ peripheral blood T cells from patchy and totalis/universalis alopecia areata patients and healthy controls. TCRbeta CDR3 regions were amplified by immunoSEQ multiplex PCR using 35 Vbeta forward and 13 Jbeta reverse primers. Clonality in the scalp was compared among normal scalp (n=4), patchy alopecia areata scalp (n=8), and alopecia totalis/universalis scalp (n=8). Biopsies were taken from tofacitinib-treated patients at baseline and again at 4 and 24 weeks into treatment, and several of those patients also had a later scalp biopsy. Tofacitinib was given for 6 to 18 months, followed by 6 months of follow-up off drug to assess delayed response and recurrence. Overall study outcomes, separate from this receptor: Unlike mouse skin, where gammadelta T cells dominate, normal human skin contains resident alphabeta T cells that get sequenced too, which complicates analysis of the scalp TCR repertoire. TCR sequences shared between patients were less clear than in mice, possibly partly because of HLA diversity in the patient population. Compared with normal scalp, lesional scalp, particularly in alopecia totalis/universalis, had higher clonality and more expanded CD8+ clones, which suggests antigenic drive.

For this clone: The antigen it binds to is not known. Qualities for individual bases were not recorded, and no much larger clone is one base off.

CDR1 is given as SQVTM and CDR2 as ANQGSEA, both from the germline V gene. V loses 4 bases, J loses 0 bases, and the germline ends lie 9 bases apart. CDR3 length: 13 amino acids, cysteine to phenylalanine. Only CDR3 DNA is held: 39 bases, read in frame from base 1. Library prep was done by the immunoSEQ multiplex PCR assay. RNA was extracted from all samples and reverse transcribed into cDNA as template for TCR sequencing. SuperScript III was used for first-strand cDNA synthesis, primed with a 2:1 mix of oligo-dT and random hexamers. A synthetic immune receptor repertoire was used to gauge amplification bias, and whatever bias remained was removed computationally. Under the source paper's analysis protocol: After raw reads were preprocessed to remove errors, the CDR3 was defined following IMGT conventions as running from the conserved cysteine to phenylalanine. Clonality was calculated as 1 minus Shannon entropy normalized by log2 of the number of productive unique TCRs. Whether each scalp clone was CD4 or CD8 was inferred by checking scalp TCRbeta sequences against the CD4 and CD8 repertoires from sorted blood. TCRdb holds this immuneACCESS table with in-frame rearrangements only. Some clones are missing; in checked studies, unresolved V genes explain under half, and the rest has no known cause. V and J calls and clone size are as listed in that table; D and trimming were resolved from the DNA. The sample data list about 130,000 clones, and about 50% of these were observed just once. Around 20% of the sample is held by the ten biggest clonotypes.

Per the publication, the time point label means: baseline before oral tofacitinib. Lesional scalp punch biopsies and peripheral blood were obtained from alopecia areata patients. After PBMCs were isolated by density centrifugation and stained for CD3, CD4 and CD8, a FACSAria was used to sort CD4+ and CD8+ T cells. The material sequenced was CD8+ T cells sorted from blood, taken at week 0. This sequence originates from a human donor with alopecia areata. The V and J segments used are TRBV29-1 and TRBJ1-2, with the D gene not clear enough to name. The DNA sequence is TGCAGCGTTGTAGACGACCCTAACTATGGCTACACCTTC. The resulting protein is CSVVDDPNYGYTF.